The 21 T cell receptor beta chains below were found in one sample sequenced in a study of circulating and synovial CD4+ cells in juvenile arthritis. This table comes from immunoSEQ multiplex PCR, and its TCRdb copy is limited to in-frame clones, with some not included. The sample holds about 4,000 clones; 84% are singletons and the top ten take 3.3%. Sequencing used CD4+ T cells from synovial fluid. These TCRs come from a human donor with juvenile idiopathic arthritis.

The V call is TRBV7-3, the J call TRBJ2-3, with 7 bases that match TRBD2. This CDR3 is built from 15 residues. Germline V gene lookup returns CDR1 SGHTA and CDR2 FQGTGA. V dropped 4 bases and J dropped 1; count of bases not matched to a gene: 5. The CDR3 nucleotides read TGTGCCAGCAGCTCATTAGCGGGCGGCACAGATACGCAGTATTTT. Translated: CASSSLAGGTDTQYF.

This chain joins TRBV5-6 and TRBJ2-3; D may be TRBD2 (5 bases). Germline V CDR1 and CDR2: SGHDT, YYEEEE. This CDR3 has 14 amino acids. Trimming shortened V by 2 bases and J by 7 bases, and 14 bases separated the two germline ends. The CDR3 loop reads CASSFLKLGNTQYF. DNA for the CDR3: TGTGCCAGCAGCTTCCTAAAACTCGGGAATACGCAGTATTTT.

The chain employs TRBV7-9 and TRBJ2-1, with TRBD2 identical over 10 bases. The CDR3 length is 14 residues. Germline-derived CDR1 and CDR2 are SEHNR and FQNEAQ (reference sequence). V lost 3 bases and J lost 5; bases outside the gene matches: 1. This chain's CDR3 is CASSLLAGDNEQFF. The DNA for the CDR3 is TGTGCCAGCAGCTTGCTAGCGGGGGACAATGAGCAGTTCTTC.

The CDR3 is CASSLLAGGPEQYF. CDR3 coding DNA: TGTGCCAGCTCACTACTAGCGGGAGGGCCCGAGCAGTACTTC. The rearrangement joins TRBV18 to TRBJ2-7; 13 nucleotides line up with TRBD2. Germline CDR1 KGHSH, CDR2 LQKENI. This CDR3 has 14 amino acids. With V trimmed by 4 bases and J by 6 bases, 3 bases remained unmatched.

J is TRBJ1-5 and V is TRBV5-5, with 7 bases that match TRBD1. In germline, CDR1 is SGHKS, CDR2 YYEKEE (reference sequence). The CDR3 runs to 15 residues. V shed 0 bases, J shed 7 bases, and the junction held 7 bases outside the gene matches. CDR3 DNA: TGTGCCAGCAGCTTGGAGGGGGCGCCGAGGCAGCCCCAGCATTTT. Its protein product is CASSLEGAPRQPQHF.

This clone has just a few counts. The CDR3 nucleotides read TGCGCCAGCAGTAGGAGGAACACTGAAGCTTTCTTT. This encodes CASSRRNTEAFF. This chain uses TRBV10-2 with TRBJ1-1, with D hard to call. Germline V gives CDR1 WSHSY, CDR2 SAAADI. V was cut by 5 bases and J by 1 base, with 5 bases left in between. The CDR3 length is 12 residues.

The rearrangement joins TRBV20-1 to TRBJ1-2, with 7 bases fitting TRBD1. CDR1 is DFQATT and CDR2 is SNEGSKA in the germline V gene (reference sequence). V shed 5 bases and J 8 bases; nucleotides not matched to a gene: 5. This CDR3 is 11 amino acids long. The CDR3, as DNA: TGCAGTGCTCCAACAGGGGAAGGCTACACCTTC. It codes for CSAPTGEGYTF.

This clone was observed a handful of times. The chain is built from TRBV10-3 and TRBJ2-7; tentative D call: TRBD1 (6 bases). The CDR3 is 15 amino acids. Germline V gene lookup returns CDR1 ENHRY and CDR2 SYGVKD. Trimming stripped 2 bases from V and 2 bases from J, with 13 bases between. The CDR3 DNA reads TGTGCCATCAGTGAGCAGGACAGACGACCCTACGAGCAGTACTTC. It encodes CAISEQDRRPYEQYF.

The V gene is TRBV28, the J gene TRBJ2-1, with D maybe TRBD2 (6 bases). The V and J ends lost 8 bases and 10 bases respectively, with 27 bases between them. Germline lookup yields CDR1 MDHEN and CDR2 SYDVKM. The CDR3 is made up of 16 amino acids. For the CDR3, the DNA is TGTGCCAGCCGTAAAGGCGGAGGGACCTTCGGGATCGAGCAGTTCTTC. It yields the protein CASRKGGGTFGIEQFF.

In this sample, this clone turned up a few times. This chain joins TRBV5-4 and TRBJ2-5; 7 bases map to TRBD1. The better agreement between TRBJ2-7 and the DNA end casts doubt on the J call. CDR3 size: 13 residues. Per germline, CDR1 SGHNT and CDR2 YYREEE (reference sequence). The CDR3 spells CASSLDRGYEQYF. Written as DNA, the CDR3 is TGTGCCAGCAGCTTGGACAGGGGCTACGAGCAGTACTTC.

This rearrangement joins TRBV29-1 to TRBJ2-1; D is uncertain. CDR1 is SQVTM, CDR2 ANQGSEA, per germline. The CDR3 contains 13 residues. The V end was cut by 4 bases, the J end by 0 bases, with 7 bases between. In DNA, the CDR3 is TGCAGCGTTGTACAGAGCTCCTACAATGAGCAGTTCTTC. This gives the protein CSVVQSSYNEQFF.

This chain connects TRBV7-2 to TRBJ2-3; 10 bases match TRBD2. V was pared by 5 bases and J by 4 bases, with 9 bases of the junction left unmatched. CDR1 is SGHTA and CDR2 is FQGNSA in the germline V gene. The CDR3 extends over 16 amino acids. The CDR3 spells CASSRGSGRLPDTQYF. CDR3 sequence (DNA): TGTGCCAGCAGCCGAGGTAGCGGGAGGCTCCCAGATACGCAGTATTTT.

This clone has more than one count but fewer than ten. CDR3 DNA sequence: TGTGCCAGCAGCTTAGAGTCGAGCCGGATCAGGGGCTACACCTTC. Translated, it gives CASSLESSRIRGYTF. V is TRBV7-9 and J is TRBJ1-2; D is uncertain. The CDR3 extends over 15 amino acids. V dropped 1 base and J dropped 8 bases, with 17 bases sitting between them. Germline V gene sequence: CDR1 SEHNR, CDR2 FQNEAQ (reference sequence).

This chain connects TRBV7-2 to TRBJ2-7, with 13 bases that match TRBD2. Per the germline V gene, CDR1 is SGHTA and CDR2 is FQGNSA. V lost 1 base to trimming and J lost 5 bases; unmatched junction nucleotides: 11. The CDR3 spans 18 residues. In DNA, the CDR3 is TGTGCCAGCAGCTTAGTCGTTACGGGACTAGCGGGACGGCACGAGCAGTACTTC. Encoded protein: CASSLVVTGLAGRHEQYF. Combining the CDR3 with reference TRBV7-2 and TRBJ2-7 gives the whole variable domain GAGVSQSPSNKVTEKGKDVELRCDPISGHTALYWYRQSLGQGLEFLIYFQGNSAPDKSGLPSDRFSAERTGGSVSTLTIQRTQQEDSAVYLCASSLVVTGLAGRHEQYFGPGTRLTVT.

The chain is built from TRBV5-6 and TRBJ2-7, with 8 bases matching TRBD2. The CDR3 consists of 17 residues. V lost 3 bases and J lost 0; bases outside the gene matches: 11. Germline loops: CDR1 SGHDT, CDR2 YYEEEE. The CDR3 DNA follows: TGTGCCAGCAGCTCGATGACTTATAGCGGGAACTCCTACGAGCAGTACTTC. It specifies CASSSMTYSGNSYEQYF.

The rearrangement joins TRBV7-2 to TRBJ2-7; D call uncertain. Trimming pared 1 base from V and 1 base from J, leaving 8 bases between. The CDR3 totals 14 residues. Per germline, CDR1 SGHTA and CDR2 FQGNSA. The CDR3 nucleotides read TGTGCCAGCAGCTTAGGTCTCTTTTCCTACGAGCAGTACTTC. Translation gives CASSLGLFSYEQYF.

The chain uses TRBV28 and TRBJ2-5; no definite D call. Trimming left V 3 bases short and J 1 base short, with 3 bases between. Germline CDR1 is MDHEN and CDR2 is SYDVKM. The CDR3 loop spans 12 amino acids. The CDR3 coding sequence is TGTGCCAGCAGTTTCTCCCAAGAGACCCAGTACTTC. It specifies CASSFSQETQYF.

V usage is TRBV5-6 and J usage is TRBJ2-3, with D hard to call. V lost 0 bases to trimming and J lost 0 bases, with 8 bases between them. The V gene's germline CDR1 is SGHDT and CDR2 YYEEEE. The length of the CDR3 is 15 residues. The CDR3 protein is CASSLGLTSTDTQYF. In DNA, the CDR3 is TGTGCCAGCAGCTTGGGATTAACTAGCACAGATACGCAGTATTTT.

The genes are TRBV7-9 and TRBJ1-2, with D possibly matching TRBD1 (5 bases). Deletions cut 4 bases from V and 4 bases from J, with 10 bases between. The CDR3 loop spans 13 amino acids. The germline V gene encodes CDR1 SEHNR and CDR2 FQNEAQ (reference sequence). In DNA form, the CDR3 reads TGTGCCAGCAGCTCCGACAGTATCTATGGCTACACCTTC. This encodes CASSSDSIYGYTF.

The V and J genes are TRBV7-9 and TRBJ1-3; 7 nucleotides line up with TRBD1. V lost 5 bases, J lost 0 bases, and 10 bases stayed unmatched. Germline V gives CDR1 SEHNR, CDR2 FQNEAQ (reference sequence). This CDR3 contains 17 residues. DNA of the CDR3: TGTGCCAGCAGCGCTCGGGGACAGACTACCTCTGGAAACACCATATATTTT. Protein product: CASSARGQTTSGNTIYF.

This rearrangement joins TRBV10-3 to TRBJ1-4; 8 bases agree with TRBD1. The CDR3 runs to 16 residues. The ends lost 2 bases at V and 3 bases at J; junction bases unmatched: 5. Germline CDR1 is ENHRY and CDR2 is SYGVKD. The CDR3 region has the DNA TGTGCCATCAGTGAGGGACAGGGTTTTGCTAATGAAAAACTGTTTTTT. Its translation is CAISEGQGFANEKLFF.